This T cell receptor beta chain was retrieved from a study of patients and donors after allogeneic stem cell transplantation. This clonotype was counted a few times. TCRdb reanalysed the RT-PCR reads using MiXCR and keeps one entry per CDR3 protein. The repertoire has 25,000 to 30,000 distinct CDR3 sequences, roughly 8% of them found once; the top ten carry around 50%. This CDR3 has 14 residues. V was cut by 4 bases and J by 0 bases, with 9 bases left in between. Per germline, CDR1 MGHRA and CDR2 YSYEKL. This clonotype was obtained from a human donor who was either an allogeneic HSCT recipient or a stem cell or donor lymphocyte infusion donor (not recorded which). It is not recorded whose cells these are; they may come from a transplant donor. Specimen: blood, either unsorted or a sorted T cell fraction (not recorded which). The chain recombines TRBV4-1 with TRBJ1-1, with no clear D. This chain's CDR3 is CASSPKELNTEAFF. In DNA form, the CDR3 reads TGCGCCAGCAGCCCGAAGGAACTGAACACTGAAGCTTTCTTT.